What follows are 10 T cell receptor beta chains derived from one specimen sequenced in a study of T-cell reconstitution after alpha-beta-depleted transplantation in children. Unique molecular identifiers tagged the TCRbeta library. TCRdb ran MiXCR on the PCR reads and lists one entry per CDR3 protein. This sample has almost 500,000 distinct CDR3 sequences, with approximately 12% found just once. Sample: PBMCs from the stem cell graft donor, taken from the stem cell graft. The receptors here all came from a human donor who donated a stem cell graft to a child with combined immunodeficiency.

This clonotype was detected only a few times. The chain carries TRBV10-3 and TRBJ2-7; 12 nucleotides agree with TRBD1. The V and J ends lost 7 bases and 0 bases, in that order; junction bases with no gene match: 4. Germline values: CDR1 ENHRY, CDR2 SYGVKD. The CDR3 has 15 amino acids. CDR3 sequence (DNA): TGTGCCATCACCAGGGGACAGGGGGCCTCCTACGAGCAGTACTTC. It yields the protein CAITRGQGASYEQYF.

This chain connects TRBV18 to TRBJ1-5; D ambiguous. Germline lookup yields CDR1 KGHSH and CDR2 LQKENI. The CDR3 is made up of 14 amino acids. V dropped 3 bases and J dropped 0 bases, with 6 bases sitting between them. CDR3 amino acids: CASSPVDSNQPQHF. As DNA, the CDR3 is TGTGCCAGCTCACCCGTCGATAGCAATCAGCCCCAGCATTTT.

This clonotype was observed at least ten times. The chain is built from TRBV6-5 and TRBJ2-7; no reliable D call. V lost 2 bases, J lost 6 bases, and 11 bases lay in between. This CDR3 has 13 residues. Germline lookup yields CDR1 MNHEY and CDR2 SVGAGI. The CDR3 region has the DNA TGTGCCAGCAGTTACGTGGTACGCGGCGAGCAGTACTTC. It encodes CASSYVVRGEQYF.

In this sample, this clonotype turned up a few times. The chain is built from TRBV6-4 and TRBJ1-1, with D unresolved. Per the germline V gene, CDR1 is MRHNA and CDR2 is SNTAGT. Deletions cut 3 bases from V and 6 bases from J, with 14 bases between. This CDR3 region has 14 residues. CDR3 DNA: TGTGCCAGCAGTGATGGCGGCACGGCGGCTGAAGCTTTCTTT. It codes for CASSDGGTAAEAFF.

This clonotype was seen only a few times. The gene calls are TRBV15 and TRBJ1-5; 8 bases line up with TRBD1. Germline V gene data show CDR1 as LNHNV and CDR2 as YYDKDF (reference sequence). J lost 4 bases, V lost 5 bases, and 1 base had no gene match. CDR3 length: 13 residues. CDR3 sequence: CATSGTGNQPQHF. The CDR3 nucleotides are TGTGCCACCAGCGGGACAGGTAATCAGCCCCAGCATTTT.

This clonotype has more than one count but fewer than ten. This chain's CDR3 is CASSLRAGRNYGYTF. The CDR3 DNA reads as TGTGCCAGCAGCTTAAGGGCAGGGAGGAACTATGGCTACACCTTC. The chain is built from TRBV7-3 and TRBJ1-2; TRBD1 is a possible D gene (5 bases). Germline V gives CDR1 SGHTA, CDR2 FQGTGA. The CDR3 has 15 amino acids. Deletions cut 1 base from V and 2 bases from J, with 11 bases between.

This clonotype was seen many times. The chain links TRBV29-1 to TRBJ2-7; 10 nucleotides match TRBD1. There are 12 residues in the CDR3. V lost 7 bases to trimming and J lost 10 bases; unmatched junction nucleotides: 10. Germline-derived CDR1 and CDR2 are SQVTM and ANQGSEA. In DNA form, the CDR3 reads TGCAGCGCCCTATCCGGACAGGGGGTTCAGTACTTC. It yields the protein CSALSGQGVQYF.

The chain is built from TRBV11-2 and TRBJ1-1; no clear D. CDR3 length: 11 residues. V was trimmed by 4 bases and J by 7 bases, leaving 7 bases between them. Germline loops: CDR1 SGHAT, CDR2 FQNNGV. The CDR3 protein is CASSYGLEAFF. The CDR3 nucleotides read TGTGCCAGCAGCTACGGGCTTGAAGCTTTCTTT.

In this sample, this clonotype turned up many times. The rearrangement uses TRBV7-2 and TRBJ2-1; D is ambiguous. Trimming took 4 bases from V and 12 from J, leaving 13 bases between them. There are 12 residues in the CDR3. Germline CDR1 SGHTA, CDR2 FQGNSA. CDR3 in DNA: TGTGCCAGCAGCTCCGGTGTGGGTGGGCAGTTCTTC. Its translation is CASSSGVGGQFF.

A few counts support this clonotype. The chain has TRBV12-3 or TRBV12-4 and TRBJ1-2; D not resolved. The CDR3 has 14 amino acids. Trimming removed 1 base from V and 4 bases from J, with 10 bases in between. CDR3: CASSLDPVLYGYTF. The CDR3 DNA sequence: TGTGCCAGCAGTTTAGACCCAGTCCTCTATGGCTACACCTTC.